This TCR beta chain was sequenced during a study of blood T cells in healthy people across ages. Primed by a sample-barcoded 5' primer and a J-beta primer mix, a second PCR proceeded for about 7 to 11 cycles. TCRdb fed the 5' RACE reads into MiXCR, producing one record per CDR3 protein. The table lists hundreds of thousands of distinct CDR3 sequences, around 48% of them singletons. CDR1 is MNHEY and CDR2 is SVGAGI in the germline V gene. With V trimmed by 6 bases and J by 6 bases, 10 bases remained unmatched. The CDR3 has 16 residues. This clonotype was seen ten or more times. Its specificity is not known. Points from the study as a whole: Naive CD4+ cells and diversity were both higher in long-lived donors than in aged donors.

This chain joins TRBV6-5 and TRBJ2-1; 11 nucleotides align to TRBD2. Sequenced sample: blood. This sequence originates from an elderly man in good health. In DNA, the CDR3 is TGTGCCAGCAGACCCCCCGGGACTAGCGGCTTCAATGAGCAGTTCTTC. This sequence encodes CASRPPGTSGFNEQFF.